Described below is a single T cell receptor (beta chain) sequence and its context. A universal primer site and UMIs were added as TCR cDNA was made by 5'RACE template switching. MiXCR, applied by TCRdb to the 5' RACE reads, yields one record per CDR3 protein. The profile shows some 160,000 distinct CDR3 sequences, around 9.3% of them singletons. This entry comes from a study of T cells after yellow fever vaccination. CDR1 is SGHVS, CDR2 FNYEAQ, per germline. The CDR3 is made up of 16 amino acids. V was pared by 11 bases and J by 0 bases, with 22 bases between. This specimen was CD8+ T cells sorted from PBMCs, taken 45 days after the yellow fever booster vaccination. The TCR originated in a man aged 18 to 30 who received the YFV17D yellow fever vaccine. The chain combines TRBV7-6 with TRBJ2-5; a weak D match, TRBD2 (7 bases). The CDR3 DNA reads TGTGCCTCCGGACGCGGGGGAGGGGGACACCAAGAGACCCAGTACTTC. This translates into CASGRGGGGHQETQYF.